A single sample gave rise to the 30 T cell receptor beta chains below, sequenced in a study of OX40 agonist ivuxolimab in advanced cancers. TCRdb keeps only in-frame clones here, not all; method: immunoSEQ multiplex PCR. In the table there are 55,000 to 70,000 clones, approximately 80% of which are singletons. Here the sequenced sample was CD4+ or CD8+ T cells sorted from blood, taken in a trial of the OX40 agonist ivuxolimab. Receptors originate from an adult with an advanced solid tumor such as melanoma, head and neck, liver or kidney cancer.

This clone was counted a few times. The J gene is TRBJ1-2, the V gene TRBV5-4; D may be TRBD1 (6 bases). The V gene's germline CDR1 is SGHNT and CDR2 YYREEE (reference sequence). The CDR3 contains 14 residues. V lost 0 bases to trimming and J lost 2 bases, with 8 bases between them. The CDR3 bases are TGTGCCAGCAGCTTGGAGGGGGACAACTATGGCTACACCTTC. Its protein product is CASSLEGDNYGYTF.

The chain has TRBV12-5 and TRBJ2-7, with 9 bases matching TRBD1. J lost 0 bases, V lost 0 bases, and 3 bases had no gene match. This CDR3 is 16 amino acids long. Germline loops: CDR1 LGHNT, CDR2 FRNRAP. The CDR3 loop is CASGLVAGQGSYEQYF. The CDR3 coding sequence is TGTGCTAGTGGTTTGGTAGCGGGACAGGGCTCCTACGAGCAGTACTTC. Based on the CDR3 plus reference TRBV12-5 and TRBJ2-7, the full variable domain is DARVTQTPRHKVTEMGQEVTMRCQPILGHNTVFWYRQTMMQGLELLAYFRNRAPLDDSGMPKDRFSAEMPDATLATLKIQPSEPRDSAVYFCASGLVAGQGSYEQYFGPGTRLTVT.

CDR3 nucleotide sequence: TGTGCCAGCAGTCCCCTGTCCGGCACCATATATTTT. Protein: CASSPLSGTIYF. The chain uses TRBV6-5 and TRBJ1-3; D not certain. The CDR3 runs to 12 residues. Germline loops: CDR1 MNHEY, CDR2 SVGAGI. V was pared by 5 bases and J by 9 bases, with 11 bases between.

CDR3 region: CASSLGGLAGVYEQYF. In DNA, the CDR3 is TGTGCCAGCAGCTTAGGGGGCCTAGCGGGAGTCTACGAGCAGTACTTC. The V gene is TRBV7-2, the J gene TRBJ2-7; 10 bases are shared with TRBD2. CDR1 and CDR2 (germline): SGHTA, FQGNSA. The CDR3 contains 16 residues. Trimming at V came to 1 base and at J to 3 bases, leaving 6 bases not matched to a gene.

The rearrangement uses TRBV18 and TRBJ1-1; no definite D call. CDR3 length: 13 amino acids. The germline CDR1 and CDR2 sequences are KGHSH and LQKENI. Trimming stripped 4 bases from V and 1 base from J, with 7 bases between. The CDR3 is CASSRQANTEAFF. Written as DNA, the CDR3 is TGTGCCAGCTCACGTCAGGCGAACACTGAAGCTTTCTTT. Together with reference TRBV18 and TRBJ1-1, the CDR3 gives the full variable domain: NAGVMQNPRHLVRRRGQEARLRCSPMKGHSHVYWYRQLPEEGLKFMVYLQKENIIDESGMPKERFSAEFPKEGPSILRIQQVVRGDSAAYFCASSRQANTEAFFGQGTRLTVV.

This clone was seen once. The chain combines TRBV10-2 with TRBJ2-5; D not certain. Germline V gene lookup returns CDR1 WSHSY and CDR2 SAAADI. The CDR3 loop spans 11 amino acids. Trimming took 6 bases from V and 2 from J, leaving 4 bases between them. The DNA for the CDR3 is TGCGCCAGCAGGCTACAAGAGACCCAGTACTTC. Its translation: CASRLQETQYF.

V and J are TRBV6-1 and TRBJ1-4; 7 bases fit TRBD1. The junction had 5 bases not matched to a gene; V was cut back by 6 bases and J by 4 bases. From germline, CDR1 is MNHNS and CDR2 SASEGT. The CDR3 loop spans 14 amino acids. This chain's CDR3 is CASRPRGGNEKLFF. The CDR3 region has the DNA TGTGCCAGCAGGCCCAGGGGGGGTAATGAAAAACTGTTTTTT.

The chain employs TRBV2 and TRBJ1-1, with D hard to call. Trimming stripped 4 bases from V and 4 bases from J, with 13 bases between. The CDR3 has 14 amino acids. Germline V gene sequence: CDR1 SNHLY, CDR2 FYNNEI. The CDR3 loop is CASSVSGRGTEAFF. In DNA form, the CDR3 reads TGTGCCAGCAGTGTTTCAGGTAGAGGCACTGAAGCTTTCTTT.

The V and J genes are TRBV28 and TRBJ1-1, with D uncertain. The CDR3 has 12 residues. From germline, CDR1 is MDHEN and CDR2 SYDVKM. V was shortened by 2 bases and J by 7 bases, with 8 bases between the two germline ends. CDR3 sequence: CASSLNQLEAFF. The CDR3 coding sequence is TGTGCCAGCAGTTTAAATCAGCTTGAAGCTTTCTTT.

The V gene is TRBV18, the J gene TRBJ1-6; D is perhaps TRBD1 (6 bases). CDR3 length: 18 residues. Germline V gene sequence: CDR1 KGHSH, CDR2 LQKENI. The ends were cut back, 1 base at V and 8 bases at J, with 21 bases in the middle. CDR3 sequence reads: CASSPRPLQGARDSPLHF. CDR3 bases: TGTGCCAGCTCACCACGCCCCTTACAGGGAGCGCGTGATTCACCCCTCCACTTT.

The rearrangement links TRBV5-5 to TRBJ2-5; 9 bases are a match to TRBD1. This CDR3 comprises 15 residues. V was clipped by 4 bases and J by 5 bases; unmatched bases: 9. Germline V gene lookup returns CDR1 SGHKS and CDR2 YYEKEE (reference sequence). The CDR3 DNA follows: TGTGCCAGCAGCCCGGACAGGGGTGGTCTCGAGACCCAGTACTTC. The encoded protein is CASSPDRGGLETQYF.

The chain has TRBV11-2 and TRBJ2-2; 7 nucleotides align to TRBD1. With V trimmed by 0 bases and J by 2 bases, 6 bases remained unmatched. The CDR3 length is 17 residues. Germline V lookup: CDR1 SGHAT, CDR2 FQNNGV. The CDR3 region has the DNA TGTGCCAGCAGCTTAGATCTTTCAGGGGGAAACACCGGGGAGCTGTTTTTT. Its protein product is CASSLDLSGGNTGELFF.

This rearrangement joins TRBV14 to TRBJ1-5, with a weak D call TRBD1 (6 bases). The germline V gene has CDR1 SGHDN and CDR2 FVKESK. Trimming took off 5 bases at V and 4 bases at J, with 9 bases between the two ends. The CDR3 covers 13 residues. The CDR3 DNA is TGTGCCAGCAGCACAGGGTTGAATCAGCCCCAGCATTTT. Translation gives CASSTGLNQPQHF.

V and J are TRBV6-1 and TRBJ2-1; 7 nucleotides agree with TRBD1. This CDR3 has 19 residues. Germline V gene sequence: CDR1 MNHNS, CDR2 SASEGT. V shed 2 bases and J 7 bases; nucleotides not matched to a gene: 20. In DNA, the CDR3 is TGTGCCAGCAGTGAAAAAGGATCAAGGGGGCTTTTAGTGAGGAATGAGCAGTTCTTC. Translating it yields CASSEKGSRGLLVRNEQFF.

This clone occurred once. The chain is built from TRBV4-2 and TRBJ2-7; 9 bases map to TRBD2. The CDR3 totals 17 residues. V gave up 1 base and J gave up 3 bases; unmatched junction bases: 10. The germline V gene encodes CDR1 LGHNA and CDR2 YNFKEQ. The CDR3 reads CASSQASGAGGLYEQYF. For the CDR3, the DNA is TGTGCCAGCAGCCAAGCCTCCGGGGCGGGGGGGCTCTACGAGCAGTACTTC.

The chain combines TRBV19 with TRBJ2-5; maybe TRBD1 (5 bases). The V and J ends lost 3 bases and 2 bases respectively, with 13 bases between them. Germline CDR1 and CDR2: LNHDA and SQIVND (reference sequence). There are 15 residues in the CDR3. CDR3 amino acids: CASSIVRVHQETQYF. CDR3 nucleotides: TGTGCCAGTAGTATCGTCAGGGTCCATCAAGAGACCCAGTACTTC.

This rearrangement joins TRBV2 to TRBJ1-2; 9 bases are shared with TRBD1. Germline V gene data show CDR1 as SNHLY and CDR2 as FYNNEI. Losses at the gene ends were 4 bases for V and 7 bases for J; bases not matched to a gene: 7. The CDR3 extends over 14 amino acids. The CDR3 here is CASSVGQGFGGYTF. As DNA, the CDR3 is TGTGCCAGCAGTGTAGGACAGGGGTTCGGTGGCTACACCTTC. The whole variable domain, remainder taken from reference TRBV2 and TRBJ1-2, is EPEVTQTPSHQVTQMGQEVILRCVPISNHLYFYWYRQILGQKVEFLVSFYNNEISEKSEIFDDQFSVERPDGSNFTLKIRSTKLEDSAMYFCASSVGQGFGGYTFGSGTRLTVV.

V is TRBV7-2 and J is TRBJ1-2, with a possible D match to TRBD1 (5 bases). The V and J ends lost 6 bases and 6 bases respectively, with 17 bases between them. The CDR3 covers 14 residues. The germline gives CDR1 SGHTA, CDR2 FQGNSA. The CDR3 nucleotides are TGTGCCAGCAGGTCATTGGGGGTGTCCAATGGCTACACCTTC. Its protein is CASRSLGVSNGYTF.

This rearrangement joins TRBV11-2 to TRBJ2-7, with D maybe TRBD2 (6 bases). Deletions cut 5 bases from V and 1 base from J, with 12 bases between. Germline CDR1 is SGHAT and CDR2 is FQNNGV. The CDR3 totals 14 residues. Here the CDR3 DNA reads TGTGCCAGCAGCCCAGGGACTTTGTCCTACGAGCAGTACTTC. It is translated as CASSPGTLSYEQYF.

The chain recombines TRBV30 with TRBJ1-5; no firm D call. The germline gives CDR1 GTSNPN, CDR2 SVGIG (reference sequence). Trimming took off 0 bases at V and 7 bases at J, with 13 bases between the two ends. This CDR3 region has 14 residues. CDR3 amino acids: CAWSVREGLQPQHF. The DNA of the CDR3 is TGTGCCTGGAGTGTACGGGAGGGATTGCAGCCCCAGCATTTT.

The chain is built from TRBV19 and TRBJ2-6, with a tentative D call TRBD1 (5 bases). Germline V gene sequence: CDR1 LNHDA, CDR2 SQIVND (reference sequence). The CDR3 loop spans 17 amino acids. With 7 bases removed from V and 0 bases from J, the gap between germline ends came to 16 bases. CDR3 DNA sequence: TGTGCCAGTAAGGGGTGGGGCAGCCTCTCTGGGGCCAACGTCCTGACTTTC. Protein: CASKGWGSLSGANVLTF.

The chain has TRBV29-1 and TRBJ2-3; 7 bases line up with TRBD1. V was clipped by 2 bases and J by 5 bases; unmatched bases: 4. The germline gives CDR1 SQVTM, CDR2 ANQGSEA. This CDR3 has 13 residues. CDR3 sequence: CSVERQGVDTQYF. The CDR3 DNA reads TGCAGCGTTGAAAGGCAGGGGGTAGATACGCAGTATTTT.

The chain employs TRBV7-9 and TRBJ1-1, with D maybe TRBD1 (6 bases). The CDR3 has 12 residues. The V end lost 3 bases, the J end lost 9 bases, and 11 bases lay between the germline ends. Germline V gene data show CDR1 as SEHNR and CDR2 as FQNEAQ (reference sequence). In nucleotides, the CDR3 is TGTGCCAGCAGCTTGAACAGGGACAAAGCTTTCTTT. It yields the protein CASSLNRDKAFF.

There are a few counts of this clone. V and J are TRBV6-5 and TRBJ2-3; D gene unclear. The ends were cut back, 5 bases at V and 5 bases at J, with 14 bases in the middle. Germline CDR1 MNHEY, CDR2 SVGAGI. CDR3 length equals 14 residues. This CDR3 is CASSLLRVGDTQYF. The CDR3 DNA reads as TGTGCCAGCAGTCTTCTCCGGGTCGGAGATACGCAGTATTTT.

In nucleotides, the CDR3 is TGTGCCAGCAGCAAAGAGGGCCGGGACAGGGATTACGAGCAGTACTTC. Translating gives CASSKEGRDRDYEQYF. The chain combines TRBV21-1 with TRBJ2-7; the table's D call of TRBD1 was not tested on the DNA. TRBV21-1 is a documented pseudogene. The CDR3 runs to 16 residues.

The gene calls are TRBV6-1 and TRBJ1-5; possibly TRBD1 for D (5 bases). Trimming removed 9 bases at V and 5 bases at J, with 17 bases between. Germline CDR1 is MNHNS and CDR2 is SASEGT. The CDR3 covers 14 residues. CDR3 region: CASHPAGGYQPQHF. For the CDR3, the DNA is TGTGCCAGTCATCCTGCCGGGGGGTATCAGCCCCAGCATTTT.

V usage is TRBV19 and J usage is TRBJ2-5; D might be TRBD1 (6 bases). The ends were cut back, 5 bases at V and 2 bases at J, with 15 bases in the middle. Per the germline V gene, CDR1 is LNHDA and CDR2 is SQIVND (reference sequence). The CDR3 has 15 residues. This CDR3 reads CASSLSLTGQETQYF. Written as DNA, the CDR3 is TGTGCCAGTAGTCTTTCATTGACAGGACAAGAGACCCAGTACTTC. Full variable domain (missing parts from reference TRBV19 and TRBJ2-5): DGGITQSPKYLFRKEGQNVTLSCEQNLNHDAMYWYRQDPGQGLRLIYYSQIVNDFQKGDIAEGYSVSREKKESFPLTVTSAQKNPTAFYLCASSLSLTGQETQYFGPGTRLLVL.

The V gene is TRBV6-5, the J gene TRBJ2-2; TRBD1 or TRBD2 may be the D gene (5 bases each). The CDR3 extends over 16 amino acids. CDR1 is MNHEY, CDR2 SVGAGI, per germline. Trimming took 2 bases from V and 2 from J, leaving 12 bases between them. In DNA, the CDR3 is TGTGCCAGCAGTTACCCGAGAGGGGCTAACACCGGGGAGCTGTTTTTT. Translating it yields CASSYPRGANTGELFF.

The chain is built from TRBV6-6 and TRBJ2-1; D is perhaps TRBD2 (7 bases). V shed 0 bases and J shed 12 bases, with 9 bases lying between them. Germline V CDR1 and CDR2: MNHNY, SVGAGI (reference sequence). The CDR3 contains 12 residues. The CDR3 region is CASSYSGGPQFF. The DNA of the CDR3 is TGTGCCAGCAGTTACTCCGGGGGGCCGCAGTTCTTC.

The rearrangement links TRBV5-4 to TRBJ2-7; D call uncertain. Germline V lookup: CDR1 SGHNT, CDR2 YYREEE (reference sequence). V was shortened by 4 bases and J by 7 bases, with 12 bases between the two germline ends. This CDR3 spans 12 amino acids. The CDR3 here is CASSMERLEQYF. The CDR3 nucleotides are TGTGCCAGCAGCATGGAAAGGTTGGAGCAGTACTTC.